This T cell receptor (beta chain) was sequenced in a study of PD-1 blockade in mismatch repair-deficient tumors. Findings and limits, study-wide: Tumor-resident clones, often absent from pretreatment blood, expanded after pembrolizumab and then contracted.

The CDR3 loop spans 13 amino acids. V was clipped by 5 bases and J by 3 bases; unmatched bases: 4. Germline-derived CDR1 and CDR2 are SGHTA and FQGTGA. Using immunoSEQ multiplex PCR, the repertoire was profiled, and TCRdb retains in-frame clones only, with some absent. This sample has some 15,000 clones, with 84% found just once. Mismatch repair deficiency was confirmed in all patients, by PCR or immunohistochemistry. To note about this clone: Its target is unknown.

The sequenced sample was PBMCs, obtained roughly 23 weeks after starting pembrolizumab. The V gene is TRBV7-3, the J gene TRBJ2-7, with 7 positions matching TRBD1. The source of this sequence is an adult with mismatch repair-deficient cancer. The CDR3 DNA reads as TGTGCCAGCAGCGAACAGGGGAGCTACGAGCAGTACTTC. It is translated as CASSEQGSYEQYF.